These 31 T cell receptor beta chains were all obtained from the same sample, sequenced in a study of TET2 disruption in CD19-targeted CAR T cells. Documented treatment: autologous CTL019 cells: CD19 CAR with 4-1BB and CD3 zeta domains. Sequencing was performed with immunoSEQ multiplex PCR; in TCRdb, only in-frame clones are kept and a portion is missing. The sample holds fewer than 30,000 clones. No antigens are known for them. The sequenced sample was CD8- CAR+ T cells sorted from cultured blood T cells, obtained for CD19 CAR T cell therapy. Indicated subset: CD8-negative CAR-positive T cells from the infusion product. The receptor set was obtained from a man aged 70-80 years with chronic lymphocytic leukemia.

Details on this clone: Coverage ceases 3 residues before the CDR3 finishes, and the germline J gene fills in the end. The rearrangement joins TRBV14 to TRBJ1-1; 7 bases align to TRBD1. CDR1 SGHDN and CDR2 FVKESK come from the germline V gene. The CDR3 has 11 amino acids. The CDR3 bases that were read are TGTGCCAGCAGCCAAGGGGACAGA. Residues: CASSQGDR. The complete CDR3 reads CASSQGDRAFF.

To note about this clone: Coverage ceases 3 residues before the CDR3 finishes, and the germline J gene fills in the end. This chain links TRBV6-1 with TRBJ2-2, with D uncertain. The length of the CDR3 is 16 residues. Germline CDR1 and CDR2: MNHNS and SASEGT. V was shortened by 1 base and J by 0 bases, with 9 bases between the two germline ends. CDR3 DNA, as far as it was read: TGTGCCAGCAGTGAAGAGATCCGGGCGAACACCGGGGAG. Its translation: CASSEEIRANTGE. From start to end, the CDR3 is CASSEEIRANTGELFF.

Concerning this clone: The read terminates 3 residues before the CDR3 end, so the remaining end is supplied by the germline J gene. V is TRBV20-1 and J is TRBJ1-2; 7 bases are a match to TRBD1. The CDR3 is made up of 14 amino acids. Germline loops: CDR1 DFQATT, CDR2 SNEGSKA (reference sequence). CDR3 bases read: TGCAGTGTGACTAGGCCAGGGGGGTTTGGAGAC. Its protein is CSVTRPGGFGD. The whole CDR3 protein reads CSVTRPGGFGDYTF.

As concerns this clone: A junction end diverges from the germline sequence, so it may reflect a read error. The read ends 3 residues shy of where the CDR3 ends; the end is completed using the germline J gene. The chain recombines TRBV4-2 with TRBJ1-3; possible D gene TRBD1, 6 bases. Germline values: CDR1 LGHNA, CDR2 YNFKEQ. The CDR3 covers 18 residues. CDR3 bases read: TGCGCCAGCAGCCAAGATGCAGGACAGAACCTCCCTGGAAACACC. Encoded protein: CASSQDAGQNLPGNT. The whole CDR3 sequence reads CASSQDAGQNLPGNTIYF.

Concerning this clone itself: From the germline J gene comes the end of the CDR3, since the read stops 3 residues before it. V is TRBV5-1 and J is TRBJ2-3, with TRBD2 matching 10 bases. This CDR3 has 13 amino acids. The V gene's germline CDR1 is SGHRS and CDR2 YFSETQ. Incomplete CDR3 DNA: TGCGCCAGCAGCCCCGGGACTAGCGAGACG. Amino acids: CASSPGTSET. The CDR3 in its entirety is CASSPGTSETQYF.

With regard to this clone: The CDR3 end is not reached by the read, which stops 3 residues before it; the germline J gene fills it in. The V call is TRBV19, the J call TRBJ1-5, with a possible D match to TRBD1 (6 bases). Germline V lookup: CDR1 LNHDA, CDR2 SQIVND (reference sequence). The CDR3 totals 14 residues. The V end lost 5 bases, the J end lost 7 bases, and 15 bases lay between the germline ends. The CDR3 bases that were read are TGTGCCAGTAGTTTGGACAGTTCAAGACAGCCC. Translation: CASSLDSSRQP. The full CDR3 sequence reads CASSLDSSRQPQHF.

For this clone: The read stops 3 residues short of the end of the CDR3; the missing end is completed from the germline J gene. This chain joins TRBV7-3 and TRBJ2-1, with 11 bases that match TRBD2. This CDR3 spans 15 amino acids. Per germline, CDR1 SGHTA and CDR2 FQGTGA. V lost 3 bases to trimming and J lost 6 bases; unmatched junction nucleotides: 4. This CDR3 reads CASSFPTSGANEQFF. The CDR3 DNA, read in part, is TGTGCCAGCAGCTTCCCGACTAGCGGGGCCAATGAG.

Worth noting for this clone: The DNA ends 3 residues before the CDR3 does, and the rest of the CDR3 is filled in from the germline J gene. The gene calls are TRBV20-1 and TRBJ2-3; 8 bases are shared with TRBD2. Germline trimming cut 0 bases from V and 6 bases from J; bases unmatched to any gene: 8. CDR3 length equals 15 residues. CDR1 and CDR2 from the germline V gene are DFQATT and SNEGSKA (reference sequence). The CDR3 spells CSAREGAGVLDTQYF. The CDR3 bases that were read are TGCAGTGCTAGAGAGGGAGCGGGGGTTTTGGATACG.

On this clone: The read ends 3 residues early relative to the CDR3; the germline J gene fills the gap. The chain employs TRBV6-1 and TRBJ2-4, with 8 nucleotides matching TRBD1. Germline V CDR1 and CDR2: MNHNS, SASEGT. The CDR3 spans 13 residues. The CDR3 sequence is CASSDRGPDGQYF. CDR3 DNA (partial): TGTGCCAGCAGTGACAGGGGGCCGGATGGT.

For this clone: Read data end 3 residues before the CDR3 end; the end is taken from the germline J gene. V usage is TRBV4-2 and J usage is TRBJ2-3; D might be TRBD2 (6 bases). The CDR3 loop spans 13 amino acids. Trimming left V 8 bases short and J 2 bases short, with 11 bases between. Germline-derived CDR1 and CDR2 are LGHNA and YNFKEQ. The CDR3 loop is CASGRGLTDTQYF. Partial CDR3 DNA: TGTGCCAGCGGACGGGGACTCACAGATACG.

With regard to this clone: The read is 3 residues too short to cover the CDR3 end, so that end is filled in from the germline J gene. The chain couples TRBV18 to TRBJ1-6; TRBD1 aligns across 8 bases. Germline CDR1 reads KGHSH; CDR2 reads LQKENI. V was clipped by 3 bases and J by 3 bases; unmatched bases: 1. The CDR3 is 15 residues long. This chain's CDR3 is CASSPGQGYNSPLHF. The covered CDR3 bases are TGTGCCAGCTCACCCGGACAGGGCTATAATTCACCC.

The covered CDR3 bases are TGTGCCAGCATCCCGGAGTCAGGGGCCGAC. Protein sequence: CASIPESGAD. The CDR3, in full, reads CASIPESGADYTF. The genes are TRBV7-9 and TRBJ1-2, with D possibly being TRBD1 (6 bases). The missing CDR3 end, 3 residues past where the read stops, is filled in from the germline J gene. The CDR3 runs 13 residues. Germline V gives CDR1 SEHNR, CDR2 FQNEAQ (reference sequence).

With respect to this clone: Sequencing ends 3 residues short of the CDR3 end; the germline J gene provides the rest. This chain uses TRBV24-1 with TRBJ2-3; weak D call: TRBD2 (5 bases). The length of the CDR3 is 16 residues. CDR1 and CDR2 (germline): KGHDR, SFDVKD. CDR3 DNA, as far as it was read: TGTGCCACCAGTGATACCACCGTTGCCGAGGGTCAGACG. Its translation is CATSDTTVAEGQT. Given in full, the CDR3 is CATSDTTVAEGQTQYF.

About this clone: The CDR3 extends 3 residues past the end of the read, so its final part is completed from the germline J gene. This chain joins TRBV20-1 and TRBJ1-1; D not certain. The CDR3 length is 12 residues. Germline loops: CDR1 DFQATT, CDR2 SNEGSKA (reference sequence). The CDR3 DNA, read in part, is TGCAGTGCTAGCTTACAAGCCCTAGAG. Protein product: CSASLQALE. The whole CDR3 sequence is CSASLQALEAFF.

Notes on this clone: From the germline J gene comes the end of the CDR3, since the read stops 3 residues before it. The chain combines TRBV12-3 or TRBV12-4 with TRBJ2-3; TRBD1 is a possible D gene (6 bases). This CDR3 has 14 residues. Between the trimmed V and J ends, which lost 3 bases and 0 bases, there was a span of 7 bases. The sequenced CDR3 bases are TGTGCCAGCAGTTTCGGGACAAGCACAGATACG. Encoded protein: CASSFGTSTDT. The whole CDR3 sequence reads CASSFGTSTDTQYF.

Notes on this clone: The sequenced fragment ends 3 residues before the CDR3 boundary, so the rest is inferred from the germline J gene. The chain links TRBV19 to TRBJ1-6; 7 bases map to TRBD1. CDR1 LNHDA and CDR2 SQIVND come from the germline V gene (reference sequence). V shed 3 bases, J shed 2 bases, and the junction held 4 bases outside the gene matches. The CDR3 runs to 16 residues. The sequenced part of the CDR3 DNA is TGTGCCAGTAGTATGACAGGGATTACCTATAATTCACCC. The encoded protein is CASSMTGITYNSP. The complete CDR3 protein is CASSMTGITYNSPLHF.

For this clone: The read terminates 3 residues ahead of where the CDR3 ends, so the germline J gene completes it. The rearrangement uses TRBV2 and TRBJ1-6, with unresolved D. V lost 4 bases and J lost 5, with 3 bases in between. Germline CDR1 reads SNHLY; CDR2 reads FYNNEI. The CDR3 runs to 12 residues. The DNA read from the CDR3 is TGTGCCAGCAGTGCCAATAATTCACCC. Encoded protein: CASSANNSP. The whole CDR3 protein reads CASSANNSPLHF.

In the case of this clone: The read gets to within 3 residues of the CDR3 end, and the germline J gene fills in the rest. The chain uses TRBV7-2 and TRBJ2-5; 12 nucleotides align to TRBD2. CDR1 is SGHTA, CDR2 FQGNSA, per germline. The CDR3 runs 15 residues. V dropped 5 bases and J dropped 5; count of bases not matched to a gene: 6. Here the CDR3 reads CASSGGTSGRETQYF. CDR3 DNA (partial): TGTGCCAGCAGCGGGGGGACTAGCGGGCGGGAGACC.

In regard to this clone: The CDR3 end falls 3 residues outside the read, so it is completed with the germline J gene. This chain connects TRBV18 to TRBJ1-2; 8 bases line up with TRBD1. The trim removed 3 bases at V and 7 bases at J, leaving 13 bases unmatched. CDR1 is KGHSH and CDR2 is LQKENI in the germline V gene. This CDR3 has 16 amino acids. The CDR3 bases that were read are TGTGCCAGCTCACCCCCCTCGGGGCAGGGGGCTAGTGGC. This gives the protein CASSPPSGQGASG. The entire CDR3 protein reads CASSPPSGQGASGYTF.

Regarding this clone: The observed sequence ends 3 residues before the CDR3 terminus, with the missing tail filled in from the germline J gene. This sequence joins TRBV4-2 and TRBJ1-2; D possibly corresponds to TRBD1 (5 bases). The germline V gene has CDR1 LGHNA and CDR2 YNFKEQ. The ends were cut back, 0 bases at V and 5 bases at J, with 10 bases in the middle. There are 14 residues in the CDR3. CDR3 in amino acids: CASSQDLGGYGYTF. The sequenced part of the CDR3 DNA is TGTGCCAGCAGCCAAGATTTGGGGGGTTATGGC.

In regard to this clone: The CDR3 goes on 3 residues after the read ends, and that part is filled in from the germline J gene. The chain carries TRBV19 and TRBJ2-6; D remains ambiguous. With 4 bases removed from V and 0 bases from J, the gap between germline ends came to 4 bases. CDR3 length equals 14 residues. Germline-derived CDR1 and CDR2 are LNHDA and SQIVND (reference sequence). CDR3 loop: CASSRLSGANVLTF. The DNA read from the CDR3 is TGTGCCAGTAGTAGGCTCTCTGGGGCCAACGTC.

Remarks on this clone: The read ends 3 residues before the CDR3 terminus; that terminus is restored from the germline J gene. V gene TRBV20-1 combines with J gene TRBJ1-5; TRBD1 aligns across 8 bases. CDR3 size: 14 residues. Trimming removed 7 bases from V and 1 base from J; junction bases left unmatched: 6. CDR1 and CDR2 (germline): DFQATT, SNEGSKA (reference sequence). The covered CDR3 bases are TGCAGTGGGGTAGACAGGGGAAGCAATCAGCCC. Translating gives CSGVDRGSNQP. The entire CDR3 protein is CSGVDRGSNQPQHF.

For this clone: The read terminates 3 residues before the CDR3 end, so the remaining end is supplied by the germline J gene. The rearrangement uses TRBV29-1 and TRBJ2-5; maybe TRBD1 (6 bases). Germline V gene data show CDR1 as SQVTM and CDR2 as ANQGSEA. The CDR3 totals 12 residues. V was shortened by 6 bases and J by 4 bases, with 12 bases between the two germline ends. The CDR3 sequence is CSVSSGAETQYF. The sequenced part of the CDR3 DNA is TGCAGCGTATCTTCAGGGGCAGAGACC.

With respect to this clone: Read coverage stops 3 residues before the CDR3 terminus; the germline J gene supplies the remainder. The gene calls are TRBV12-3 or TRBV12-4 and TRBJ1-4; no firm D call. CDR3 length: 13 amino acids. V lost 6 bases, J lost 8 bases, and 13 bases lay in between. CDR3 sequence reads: CASSLRIGEKLFF. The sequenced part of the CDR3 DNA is TGTGCCAGCAGCCTTCGGATAGGGGAAAAA.

Partial CDR3 DNA: TGCAGCCTCGGGACAGCGGAGACT. Amino acid sequence: CSLGTAET. The entire CDR3 reads CSLGTAETQYF. This sequence joins TRBV29-1 and TRBJ2-4; 7 bases line up with TRBD1. The read falls 3 residues short of the CDR3 end, and the missing part is taken from the germline J gene. There are 11 residues in the CDR3. Germline V gene data show CDR1 as SQVTM and CDR2 as ANQGSEA.

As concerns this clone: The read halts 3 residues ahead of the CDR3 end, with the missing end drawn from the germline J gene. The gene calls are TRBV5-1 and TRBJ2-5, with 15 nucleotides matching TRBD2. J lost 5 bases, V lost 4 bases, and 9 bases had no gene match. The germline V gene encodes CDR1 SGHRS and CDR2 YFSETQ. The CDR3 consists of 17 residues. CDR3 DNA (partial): TGCGCCAGCAGCGTCGGACTAGCGGGGGGGCGACAGGAGACC. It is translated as CASSVGLAGGRQET. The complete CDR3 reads CASSVGLAGGRQETQYF.

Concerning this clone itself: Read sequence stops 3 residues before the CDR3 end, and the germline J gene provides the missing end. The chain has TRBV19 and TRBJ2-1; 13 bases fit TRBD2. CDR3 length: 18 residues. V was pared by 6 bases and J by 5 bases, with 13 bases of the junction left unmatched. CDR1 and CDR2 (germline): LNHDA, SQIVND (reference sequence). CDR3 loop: CASRKGLAGWGPHNEQFF. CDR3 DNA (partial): TGTGCCAGTAGAAAGGGACTAGCGGGGTGGGGGCCCCACAATGAG.

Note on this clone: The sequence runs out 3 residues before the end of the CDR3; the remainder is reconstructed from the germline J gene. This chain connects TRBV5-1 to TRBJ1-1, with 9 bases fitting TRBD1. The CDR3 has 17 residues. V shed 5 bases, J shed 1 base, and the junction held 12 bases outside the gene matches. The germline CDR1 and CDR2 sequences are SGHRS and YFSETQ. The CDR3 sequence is CASSPLGTGLGNTEAFF. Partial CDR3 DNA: TGCGCCAGCAGTCCACTAGGGACAGGGTTGGGGAACACTGAA.

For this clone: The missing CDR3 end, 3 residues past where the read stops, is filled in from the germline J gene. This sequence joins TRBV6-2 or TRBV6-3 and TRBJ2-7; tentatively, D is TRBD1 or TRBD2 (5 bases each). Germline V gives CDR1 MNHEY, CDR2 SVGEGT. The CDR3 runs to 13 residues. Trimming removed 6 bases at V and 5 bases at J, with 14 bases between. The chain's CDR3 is CASRQGAGHEQYF. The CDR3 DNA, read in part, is TGTGCCAGCAGGCAGGGAGCAGGCCACGAG.

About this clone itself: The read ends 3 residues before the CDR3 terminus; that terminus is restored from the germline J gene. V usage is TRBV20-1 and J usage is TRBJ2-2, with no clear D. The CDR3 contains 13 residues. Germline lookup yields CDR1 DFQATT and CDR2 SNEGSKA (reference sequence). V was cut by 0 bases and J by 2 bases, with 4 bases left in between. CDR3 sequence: CSARDTNTGELFF. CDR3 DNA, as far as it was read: TGCAGTGCTAGAGACACTAACACCGGGGAG.

CDR3 DNA, as far as it was read: TGTGCCAGCTCACCTCCAACTAGCGGGGGGCCACCAGCCTACGAG. As protein: CASSPPTSGGPPAYE. The entire CDR3 sequence reads CASSPPTSGGPPAYEQYF. The V gene is TRBV18, the J gene TRBJ2-7; 12 bases fit TRBD2. The read falls 3 residues short of the CDR3 end, and the missing part is taken from the germline J gene. J was trimmed by 2 bases and V by 3 bases; bases with no gene match: 11. Germline V CDR1 and CDR2: KGHSH, LQKENI. This CDR3 contains 18 residues.